The TCR beta chain described here comes from a study of cytomegalovirus exposure and HLA in healthy donors. Looking at the study overall: The same platform was used for the 100 to 150 validation repertoires and the roughly 670 first-cohort repertoires, a later analysis reported.

The germline V and J ends were trimmed by 4 bases and 1 base, with 20 bases remaining between them. The germline V gene encodes CDR1 LNHDA and CDR2 SQIVND (reference sequence). CDR3 length: 17 amino acids. As for this clone: The antigen is unknown.

Study-wide points: That first-cohort TCR clusters tended to co-occur in the 130 or so validation repertoires was found in a later analysis. Investigators reported around 150 TCR beta chains as tied to cytomegalovirus. Reports credit the classifier with highly specific, highly sensitive diagnosis of cytomegalovirus status.

Some clones are missing from TCRdb's copy, which holds only in-frame ones; the method was immunoSEQ multiplex PCR. This table holds some 56,000 clones, 93% found once. The TCR originated in a woman between 18 and 29 years old in good health and CMV-seropositive. This chain joins TRBV19 and TRBJ2-7; perhaps TRBD2 as D (5 bases). The sequenced sample was PBMCs. CDR3 nucleotides: TGTGCCAGTAGTAAGCCACGGGCGGCTGAGGGTTCCTACGAGCAGTACTTC. Amino acid sequence: CASSKPRAAEGSYEQYF. The complete variable domain, with remaining parts taken from reference TRBV19 and TRBJ2-7, reads DGGITQSPKYLFRKEGQNVTLSCEQNLNHDAMYWYRQDPGQGLRLIYYSQIVNDFQKGDIAEGYSVSREKKESFPLTVTSAQKNPTAFYLCASSKPRAAEGSYEQYFGPGTRLTVT.